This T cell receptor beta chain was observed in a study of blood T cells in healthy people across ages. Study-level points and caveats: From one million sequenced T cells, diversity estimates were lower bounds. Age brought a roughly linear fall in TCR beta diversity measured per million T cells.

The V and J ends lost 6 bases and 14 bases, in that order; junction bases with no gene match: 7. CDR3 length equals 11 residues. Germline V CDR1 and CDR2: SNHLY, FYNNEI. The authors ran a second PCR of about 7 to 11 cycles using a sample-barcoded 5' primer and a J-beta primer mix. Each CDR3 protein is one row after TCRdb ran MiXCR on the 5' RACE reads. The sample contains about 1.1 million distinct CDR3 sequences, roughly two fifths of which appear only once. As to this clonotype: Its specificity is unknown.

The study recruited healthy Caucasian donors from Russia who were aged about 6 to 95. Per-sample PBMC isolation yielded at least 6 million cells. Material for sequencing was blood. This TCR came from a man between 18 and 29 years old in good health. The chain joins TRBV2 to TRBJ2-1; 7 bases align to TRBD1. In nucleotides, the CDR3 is TGTGCCAGCAGCCAGGGACAGCGAGAGTTCTTC. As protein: CASSQGQREFF.